Listed here are 30 T cell receptor beta chains from one sample, sequenced in a study of CXCR3-negative and CXCR3-positive naive CD8 T cells. Study-level findings and limits: CXCR3-expressing naive cells carried TRB CDR3s more hydrophobic than those of CXCR3-negative naive cells.

Through 5' RACE with UMI labels, the TRB cDNA libraries were prepared. TCRdb re-called the 5' RACE reads, yielding one record per CDR3 amino acid sequence without DNA. The table for this sample gives about 130,000 distinct CDR3 sequences. Their antigens are not known. Sequencing input: naive CXCR3+ CD8+ T cells from blood. Subset defined: CD45RO-CCR7+CD27+CD95- naive CD8+ T cells expressing CXCR3 (TNR3+). These receptors were obtained from a human donor in good health. Some clones in this sample may be carry-over from other donors' samples.

The rearrangement links TRBV4-1 to TRBJ2-7. The CDR3 is 14 amino acids. In germline, CDR1 is MGHRA, CDR2 YSYEKL. This CDR3 reads CASSQVPTPYEQYF.

This CDR3 reads CASSYTTATGSGPGNTIYF. J is TRBJ1-3 and V is TRBV6-5; with no DNA, the TCRdb D assignment of TRBD1 cannot be verified. This CDR3 has 19 residues. Germline V gene lookup returns CDR1 MNHEY and CDR2 SVGAGI.

The chain is built from TRBV9 and TRBJ2-7; TCRdb picks TRBD1, but there is no DNA to check that call. CDR1 SGDLS and CDR2 YYNGEE come from the germline V gene. The CDR3 is 12 amino acids. The CDR3 here is CASSQGSNEQYF.

The rearrangement joins TRBV28 to TRBJ1-6. CDR1 is MDHEN, CDR2 SYDVKM, per germline. This CDR3 has 15 residues. The CDR3 spells CASSLEMKLTSPLHF.

V gene TRBV4-2 combines with J gene TRBJ2-7. Germline values: CDR1 LGHNA, CDR2 YNFKEQ. The CDR3 runs 13 residues. CDR3 residues: CASSQEGYAEQYF.

The chain couples TRBV6-2 or TRBV6-3 to TRBJ2-7; there is no DNA to check the TCRdb D call of TRBD1. From germline, CDR1 is MNHEY and CDR2 SVGEGT. This CDR3 has 14 residues. The CDR3 sequence: CASSLFDSGGEQYF.

The chain carries TRBV29-1 and TRBJ2-1. Germline V CDR1 and CDR2: SQVTM, ANQGSEA. The CDR3 consists of 14 residues. This chain's CDR3 is CSVEPSDLYNEQFF.

The V call is TRBV4-3, the J call TRBJ2-3; TCRdb selects TRBD1, and the lack of DNA leaves this call unchecked. The CDR3 is 17 amino acids. CDR1 and CDR2 (germline): LGHNA, YSLEER. The CDR3 loop reads CASSQRGYTLLTDTQYF.

CDR3 loop: CASSQEAQLNTEAFF. V and J are TRBV4-2 and TRBJ1-1. The CDR3 extends over 15 amino acids. Germline V gene lookup returns CDR1 LGHNA and CDR2 YNFKEQ.

This chain joins TRBV20-1 and TRBJ2-2; no DNA is available, so the TRBD2 call from TCRdb remains unchecked. CDR1 and CDR2 (germline): DFQATT, SNEGSKA (reference sequence). The CDR3 covers 15 residues. CDR3 protein: CSAREPGGVTGELFF.

The chain employs TRBV18 and TRBJ2-7. Germline V gene data show CDR1 as KGHSH and CDR2 as LQKENI. This CDR3 has 15 amino acids. CDR3 amino acids: CASSPPNQSSYEQYF.

The V and J genes are TRBV7-2 and TRBJ1-3. Per germline, CDR1 SGHTA and CDR2 FQGNSA. This CDR3 region has 16 residues. The CDR3 region is CASSLEVSPSGNTIYF.

The chain has TRBV9 and TRBJ1-1; TCRdb gives TRBD1 as the D gene, but with no DNA this cannot be confirmed. Germline V gene sequence: CDR1 SGDLS, CDR2 YYNGEE. The CDR3 length is 12 residues. The CDR3 is CASSPGNTEAFF.

V and J are TRBV7-9 and TRBJ1-1; TCRdb's D call, TRBD1, is unchecked because there is no DNA. The CDR3 consists of 15 residues. Germline-derived CDR1 and CDR2 are SEHNR and FQNEAQ (reference sequence). Here the CDR3 reads CASSLAPQGKSEAFF.

This chain uses TRBV5-4 with TRBJ2-7; without DNA, the TCRdb call of TRBD1 cannot be checked. The CDR3 runs to 15 residues. Germline-derived CDR1 and CDR2 are SGHNT and YYREEE (reference sequence). The CDR3: CASSSPPGHVYEQYF.

This chain uses TRBV5-1 with TRBJ2-7; TCRdb picks TRBD1, but there is no DNA to check that call. Germline CDR1 is SGHRS and CDR2 is YFSETQ. The CDR3 extends over 16 amino acids. Here the CDR3 reads CASSSNMGPQLHEQYF. Full variable domain (rest looked up from reference TRBV5-1 and TRBJ2-7): KAGVTQTPRYLIKTRGQQVTLSCSPISGHRSVSWYQQTPGQGLQFLFEYFSETQRNKGNFPGRFSGRQFSNSRSEMNVSTLELGDSALYLCASSSNMGPQLHEQYFGPGTRLTVT.

The chain joins TRBV7-7 to TRBJ2-2; the TCRdb D gene call, TRBD2, has no DNA to confirm it. The CDR3 loop spans 14 amino acids. In germline, CDR1 is SSHAT, CDR2 FNYEAQ (reference sequence). The CDR3 protein is CASSPSGRTGELFF.

The chain is built from TRBV10-1 and TRBJ2-3; TCRdb selects TRBD1, and the lack of DNA leaves this call unchecked. CDR1 is WNHNN, CDR2 SYGVQD, per germline (reference sequence). This CDR3 has 16 residues. The CDR3 protein is CASSDGPGTSTDTQYF.

The genes are TRBV13 and TRBJ2-1; with no DNA, the TCRdb D assignment of TRBD2 cannot be verified. Germline CDR1 is PRHDT and CDR2 is FYEKMQ (reference sequence). This CDR3 comprises 19 residues. The CDR3 here is CASSGLQGTRTRSYNEQFF.

The rearrangement links TRBV13 to TRBJ1-6. CDR3 length equals 13 residues. The germline CDR1 and CDR2 sequences are PRHDT and FYEKMQ (reference sequence). This CDR3 reads CASSPDPGSPLHF.

The chain joins TRBV7-3 to TRBJ2-5. In germline, CDR1 is SGHTA, CDR2 FQGTGA. This CDR3 has 13 amino acids. This CDR3 reads CASSLSGMETQYF.

The chain links TRBV9 to TRBJ2-2; TCRdb names TRBD2, which stays unverified in the absence of DNA. The CDR3 has 18 residues. In germline, CDR1 is SGDLS, CDR2 YYNGEE. The CDR3 protein is CASSTSPTSGRAPGELFF.

The genes are TRBV3-1 and TRBJ2-1; lacking DNA, the TRBD1 call made by TCRdb goes unchecked. Germline CDR1 and CDR2: LGHDT and YNNKEL (reference sequence). This CDR3 has 15 residues. CDR3: CASSQSWGDYNEQFF.

The rearrangement links TRBV3-1 to TRBJ2-2; TCRdb's D gene call, TRBD1, goes unchecked for lack of DNA. CDR1 LGHDT and CDR2 YNNKEL come from the germline V gene (reference sequence). The CDR3 contains 16 residues. The CDR3: CASTPVGPGNTGELFF.

V usage is TRBV7-8 and J usage is TRBJ2-1; TCRdb returns TRBD1, unconfirmable since there is no DNA. The CDR3 has 13 residues. CDR1 is SGHVS, CDR2 FQNEAQ, per germline. Here the CDR3 reads CASSLAYRDEQYF.

The chain recombines TRBV15 with TRBJ2-7. CDR1 and CDR2 from the germline V gene are LNHNV and YYDKDF (reference sequence). The CDR3 extends over 15 amino acids. The CDR3 reads CATSKEGMSSYEQYF.

The J gene is TRBJ1-5, the V gene TRBV12-3 or TRBV12-4; TCRdb's D call of TRBD1 is untestable without DNA. The CDR3 length is 14 residues. The CDR3 reads CASRRTGGNQPQHF.

The chain has TRBV6-2 or TRBV6-3 and TRBJ2-7; with no DNA, the TCRdb D assignment of TRBD1 cannot be verified. CDR1 and CDR2 (germline): MNHEY, SVGEGT. The CDR3 has 13 amino acids. The CDR3 protein is CASDPGGLYEQYF.

V is TRBV29-1 and J is TRBJ1-3; checking the TCRdb D call of TRBD1 is not possible without DNA. The CDR3 is 15 residues long. The germline V gene encodes CDR1 SQVTM and CDR2 ANQGSEA. The CDR3 protein is CSVERTGLSGNTIYF. The full variable domain, its missing parts supplied by reference TRBV29-1 and TRBJ1-3, is SAVISQKPSRDICQRGTSLTIQCQVDSQVTMMFWYRQQPGQSLTLIATANQGSEATYESGFVIDKFPISRPNLTFSTLTVSNMSPEDSSIYLCSVERTGLSGNTIYFGEGSWLTVV.

This chain joins TRBV20-1 and TRBJ2-7; TCRdb outputs TRBD2, but without DNA this stays unchecked. This CDR3 comprises 14 residues. Looked up from germline, CDR1 is DFQATT and CDR2 is SNEGSKA (reference sequence). The chain's CDR3 is CSASGLAGIYEQYF.